Each of the 32 T cell receptor beta chains below was sequenced from the same sample in a study of graft-versus-host responses after intestinal transplantation. Libraries were prepared by immunoSEQ multiplex PCR; TCRdb keeps only in-frame clonotypes and omits some of them. The sample holds 60,000 to 90,000 clones, 80% to 95% seen once. No antigens are known for them. The sequencing here drew on unstimulated CD8+ T cells sorted from spleen or lymph node cells, taken before intestinal transplant. These receptors were taken from a human donor who received an intestinal transplant.

J is TRBJ2-7 and V is TRBV11-1; a possible D gene is TRBD1 (5 bases). V was shortened by 5 bases and J by 3 bases, with 17 bases between the two germline ends. Per the germline V gene, CDR1 is SGHAT and CDR2 is FQDESV (reference sequence). This CDR3 comprises 15 residues. Here the CDR3 reads CASSPVGAGFYEQYF. The CDR3 nucleotides read TGTGCCAGCAGCCCAGTAGGGGCAGGATTCTACGAGCAGTACTTC.

DNA for the CDR3: TGTGCCTGGATCTGGGACAGCGAAGCTTTCTTT. Protein product: CAWIWDSEAFF. This chain joins TRBV30 and TRBJ1-1, with 7 positions matching TRBD1. V shed 4 bases, J shed 8 bases, and the junction held 4 bases outside the gene matches. Germline CDR1 and CDR2: GTSNPN and SVGIG (reference sequence). The CDR3 is 11 residues long.

The chain employs TRBV9 and TRBJ2-7, with a tentative D call TRBD2 (6 bases). V was cut by 4 bases and J by 6 bases, with 11 bases left in between. The germline V gene encodes CDR1 SGDLS and CDR2 YYNGEE. The CDR3 totals 12 residues. The CDR3 region has the DNA TGTGCCAGCAGCCCCGAAGCGGGCGAGCAGTACTTC. Encoded protein: CASSPEAGEQYF.

The chain is built from TRBV15 and TRBJ2-1; 7 bases fit TRBD1. The germline gives CDR1 LNHNV, CDR2 YYDKDF (reference sequence). CDR3 length: 15 residues. J was trimmed by 3 bases and V by 1 base; bases with no gene match: 3. CDR3 DNA: TGTGCCACCAGCAGAGGACAGGGCAACTACAATGAGCAGTTCTTC. Its protein is CATSRGQGNYNEQFF. The complete variable domain, with remaining parts taken from reference TRBV15 and TRBJ2-1, reads DAMVIQNPRYQVTQFGKPVTLSCSQTLNHNVMYWYQQKSSQAPKLLFHYYDKDFNNEADTPDNFQSRRPNTSFCFLDIRSPGLGDTAMYLCATSRGQGNYNEQFFGPGTRLTVL.

This chain connects TRBV27 to TRBJ2-1; 8 bases match TRBD2. Per the germline V gene, CDR1 is MNHEY and CDR2 is SMNVEV (reference sequence). This CDR3 comprises 15 residues. The ends lost 6 bases at V and 7 bases at J; junction bases unmatched: 11. The CDR3 loop is CASRTPRGGENEQFF. The CDR3 nucleotides are TGTGCCAGCAGGACCCCCCGGGGGGGGGAGAATGAGCAGTTCTTC.

The chain recombines TRBV29-1 with TRBJ2-1; possibly TRBD2 for D (5 bases). The V gene's germline CDR1 is SQVTM and CDR2 ANQGSEA. Trimming left V 3 bases short and J 12 bases short, with 15 bases between. CDR3 length: 12 amino acids. CDR3 loop: CSVEDPPGVQFF. DNA of the CDR3: TGCAGCGTTGAGGATCCGCCCGGGGTGCAGTTCTTC.

V usage is TRBV9 and J usage is TRBJ2-3, with TRBD2 matching 8 bases. The V and J ends lost 3 bases and 4 bases, in that order; junction bases with no gene match: 7. From germline, CDR1 is SGDLS and CDR2 YYNGEE. There are 15 residues in the CDR3. The CDR3 DNA reads as TGTGCCAGCAGCGGTGGGGCCGGGGGGGCAGATACGCAGTATTTT. It encodes CASSGGAGGADTQYF. Supplemented by reference TRBV9 and TRBJ2-3, the full variable domain reads DSGVTQTPKHLITATGQRVTLRCSPRSGDLSVYWYQQSLDQGLQFLIQYYNGEERAKGNILERFSAQQFPDLHSELNLSSLELGDSALYFCASSGGAGGADTQYFGPGTRLTVL.

The chain employs TRBV6-1 and TRBJ1-5; 9 bases map to TRBD1. Germline V gives CDR1 MNHNS, CDR2 SASEGT. The CDR3 spans 15 residues. J lost 6 bases, V lost 5 bases, and 8 bases had no gene match. In nucleotides, the CDR3 is TGTGCCAGCAGTAATACAGGGGGCGTCGGTCAGCCCCAGCATTTT. It encodes CASSNTGGVGQPQHF.

The CDR3 reads CASSIVGPDYEQYF. Written as DNA, the CDR3 is TGTGCCAGTAGTATAGTTGGGCCTGACTACGAGCAGTACTTC. The V and J genes are TRBV19 and TRBJ2-7, with no clear D. V was trimmed by 1 base and J by 3 bases, leaving 10 bases between them. The CDR3 spans 14 residues. Germline V gives CDR1 LNHDA, CDR2 SQIVND (reference sequence). Full variable domain (remainder filled in from reference TRBV19 and TRBJ2-7): DGGITQSPKYLFRKEGQNVTLSCEQNLNHDAMYWYRQDPGQGLRLIYYSQIVNDFQKGDIAEGYSVSREKKESFPLTVTSAQKNPTAFYLCASSIVGPDYEQYFGPGTRLTVT.

This chain links TRBV7-2 with TRBJ2-5; tentatively, D is TRBD2 (6 bases). CDR1 SGHTA and CDR2 FQGNSA come from the germline V gene. Trimming removed 5 bases from V and 2 bases from J, with 12 bases in between. This CDR3 is built from 14 residues. CDR3 region: CASSLGTLQETQYF. CDR3 bases: TGTGCCAGCAGCCTAGGGACTCTTCAAGAGACCCAGTACTTC.

This rearrangement joins TRBV6-5 to TRBJ1-4; D is undetermined. The CDR3 has 13 residues. Germline CDR1 and CDR2: MNHEY and SVGAGI. V gave up 0 bases and J gave up 14 bases, with 13 bases separating them. CDR3: CASSYSRVGFLFF. For the CDR3, the DNA is TGTGCCAGCAGTTACTCGAGGGTAGGGTTTCTGTTTTTT.

The CDR3, as DNA: TGTGCCAGCAGCTGGCCGGGACAAGTCGGCTACGAGCAGTACTTC. It codes for CASSWPGQVGYEQYF. The gene calls are TRBV7-2 and TRBJ2-7; TRBD1 is a possible D gene (6 bases). Between the trimmed V and J ends, which lost 4 bases and 3 bases, there was a span of 16 bases. From germline, CDR1 is SGHTA and CDR2 FQGNSA. The CDR3 contains 15 residues.

The rearrangement uses TRBV9 and TRBJ2-1, with 8 bases identical to TRBD2. The CDR3 totals 15 residues. From germline, CDR1 is SGDLS and CDR2 YYNGEE. V shed 3 bases, J shed 2 bases, and the junction held 4 bases outside the gene matches. The CDR3 sequence is CASSAAGGPYNEQFF. CDR3 DNA: TGTGCCAGCAGCGCCGCGGGGGGCCCCTACAATGAGCAGTTCTTC.

The chain links TRBV7-6 to TRBJ2-7; D might be TRBD1 (5 bases). The ends were cut back, 5 bases at V and 0 bases at J, with 11 bases in the middle. CDR3 length equals 14 residues. Germline V CDR1 and CDR2: SGHVS, FNYEAQ. The CDR3 protein is CASSPGSGSYEQYF. In nucleotides, the CDR3 is TGTGCCAGCAGCCCAGGGTCGGGCTCCTACGAGCAGTACTTC.

The chain joins TRBV5-4 to TRBJ1-2, with 10 bases lining up with TRBD1. CDR3 size: 14 residues. After removal of 4 bases from V and 6 bases from J, the junction contained 6 bases not matched to a gene. Germline CDR1 is SGHNT and CDR2 is YYREEE (reference sequence). CDR3 loop: CASSRDRGVNGYTF. The CDR3 DNA reads as TGTGCCAGCAGCCGGGACAGGGGTGTGAATGGCTACACCTTC.

This rearrangement joins TRBV5-8 to TRBJ1-3, with D uncertain. The CDR3 runs 13 residues. CDR1 and CDR2 (germline): SGHTS, YDEGEE. V gave up 3 bases and J gave up 0 bases, with 4 bases separating them. The CDR3 nucleotides read TGTGCCAGCAGCTCTAGCTCTGGAAACACCATATATTTT. It is translated as CASSSSSGNTIYF.

The rearrangement joins TRBV2 to TRBJ1-6, with D possibly being TRBD1 (5 bases). The V gene's germline CDR1 is SNHLY and CDR2 FYNNEI. The CDR3 runs 12 residues. The ends were cut back, 8 bases at V and 11 bases at J, with 13 bases in the middle. CDR3 region: CASDSVRTPLHF. The CDR3 region has the DNA TGTGCCAGCGACAGCGTTCGGACACCCCTCCACTTT.

V is TRBV5-6 and J is TRBJ2-2; a possible D gene is TRBD2 (5 bases). The CDR3 sequence is 13 residues long. Trimming pared 3 bases from V and 5 bases from J, leaving 8 bases between. Germline CDR1 is SGHDT and CDR2 is YYEEEE. This CDR3 is CASSSGITGELFF. For the CDR3, the DNA is TGTGCCAGCAGCTCGGGGATTACCGGGGAGCTGTTTTTT.

This chain connects TRBV2 to TRBJ1-1, with D hard to call. The CDR3 is made up of 12 amino acids. The germline V gene encodes CDR1 SNHLY and CDR2 FYNNEI. The CDR3 nucleotides are TGTGCGGCAACCCCGTTGAACACTGAAGCTTTCTTT. Translated: CAATPLNTEAFF.

The V gene is TRBV27, the J gene TRBJ2-5, with 7 bases aligning to TRBD1. The CDR3 has 16 residues. CDR1 is MNHEY and CDR2 is SMNVEV in the germline V gene (reference sequence). V lost 1 base, J lost 5 bases, and 10 bases stayed unmatched. CDR3 sequence: CASSLFRQGPKETQYF. Here the CDR3 DNA reads TGTGCCAGCAGTTTATTCCGACAGGGCCCCAAGGAGACCCAGTACTTC.

This clone appeared once. The gene calls are TRBV5-1 and TRBJ2-2; 13 positions agree with TRBD2. V lost 10 bases, J lost 7 bases, and 10 bases stayed unmatched. CDR3 length equals 15 residues. Germline CDR1 SGHRS, CDR2 YFSETQ. The CDR3 here is CAPKGTSGVGGELFF. The DNA for the CDR3 is TGCGCCCCCAAGGGGACTAGCGGGGTTGGCGGGGAGCTGTTTTTT.

V gene TRBV19 combines with J gene TRBJ1-3, with D possibly TRBD1 on 6 matching bases. Germline CDR1 reads LNHDA; CDR2 reads SQIVND (reference sequence). The V end was cut by 2 bases, the J end by 4 bases, with 9 bases between. The CDR3 covers 14 residues. The CDR3, as DNA: TGTGCCAGTAGTATATTGGACAGCGGAAACACCATATATTTT. Amino acid sequence: CASSILDSGNTIYF.

This clone was observed a handful of times. The chain couples TRBV2 to TRBJ1-6, with D perhaps TRBD1 (5 bases). Germline CDR1 reads SNHLY; CDR2 reads FYNNEI. This CDR3 has 15 amino acids. V lost 3 bases, J lost 3 bases, and 9 bases lay in between. Here the CDR3 DNA reads TGTGCCAGCAGTGAGGGGCAGCGCTATAATTCACCCCTCCACTTT. Protein: CASSEGQRYNSPLHF.

The J gene is TRBJ2-7, the V gene TRBV5-6, with D uncertain. The CDR3 covers 14 residues. The V gene's germline CDR1 is SGHDT and CDR2 YYEEEE. V was cut by 0 bases and J by 2 bases, with 9 bases left in between. The CDR3 coding sequence is TGTGCCAGCAGCTTGGTTGGCCAAACCTACGAGCAGTACTTC. Its protein product is CASSLVGQTYEQYF.

The CDR3 coding sequence is TGCGCCAGCAGCTTTGGACAGGGGACTGAAGCTTTCTTT. It yields the protein CASSFGQGTEAFF. The chain employs TRBV5-1 and TRBJ1-1; 9 bases line up with TRBD1. Germline-derived CDR1 and CDR2 are SGHRS and YFSETQ. The trim removed 2 bases at V and 5 bases at J, leaving 1 base unmatched. This CDR3 is built from 13 residues.

The chain carries TRBV10-3 and TRBJ1-1, with 9 bases matching TRBD1. The J segment lost 1 base and the V segment lost 6 bases, leaving 6 bases of the junction unmatched. Germline assignment: CDR1 ENHRY and CDR2 SYGVKD. This CDR3 has 15 residues. As DNA, the CDR3 is TGTGCCATCAGAAACCCGGACAGGGGGAACACTGAAGCTTTCTTT. Translation gives CAIRNPDRGNTEAFF.

The V and J genes are TRBV7-8 and TRBJ1-1, with 7 nucleotides matching TRBD1. There are 14 residues in the CDR3. Germline assignment: CDR1 SGHVS and CDR2 FQNEAQ. The trim removed 3 bases at V and 1 base at J, leaving 2 bases unmatched. In nucleotides, the CDR3 is TGTGCCAGCAGCTTGACAGGGCCGAACACTGAAGCTTTCTTT. This sequence encodes CASSLTGPNTEAFF.

The rearrangement links TRBV4-2 to TRBJ1-6; 7 bases line up with TRBD1. V lost 2 bases to trimming and J lost 8 bases; unmatched junction nucleotides: 15. This CDR3 spans 18 amino acids. CDR1 LGHNA and CDR2 YNFKEQ come from the germline V gene. CDR3 amino acids: CASSQLTTGVRGDSPLHF. The CDR3 DNA reads TGTGCCAGCAGCCAACTTACCACAGGGGTGAGGGGAGATTCACCCCTCCACTTT.

The chain employs TRBV14 and TRBJ2-7; maybe TRBD2 (7 bases). Germline lookup yields CDR1 SGHDN and CDR2 FVKESK. Trimming shortened V by 1 base and J by 2 bases, and 18 bases separated the two germline ends. This CDR3 is built from 17 residues. The CDR3 here is CASSQGVRGGPPYEQYF. In nucleotides, the CDR3 is TGTGCCAGCAGCCAAGGTGTTAGGGGGGGGCCCCCCTACGAGCAGTACTTC.

The count of this clone is one. The chain joins TRBV7-6 to TRBJ1-4; 9 bases match TRBD1. Losses at the gene ends were 4 bases for V and 4 bases for J; bases not matched to a gene: 7. Germline CDR1 SGHVS, CDR2 FNYEAQ. This CDR3 contains 16 residues. Here the CDR3 reads CASSSNPGQGNEKLFF. The CDR3 bases are TGTGCCAGCAGCTCCAATCCGGGACAGGGTAATGAAAAACTGTTTTTT.

The V call is TRBV14, the J call TRBJ2-1; TRBD2 is a possible D gene (6 bases). CDR3 length equals 15 residues. V lost 5 bases and J lost 5, with 16 bases in between. CDR1 is SGHDN and CDR2 is FVKESK in the germline V gene. DNA of the CDR3: TGTGCCAGCAGCTCCCACGGGGGAATCCACAATGAGCAGTTCTTC. It is translated as CASSSHGGIHNEQFF.

The J gene is TRBJ1-6, the V gene TRBV5-1; 7 nucleotides align to TRBD1. The V gene's germline CDR1 is SGHRS and CDR2 YFSETQ. After removal of 1 base from V and 7 bases from J, the junction contained 11 bases not matched to a gene. CDR3 size: 17 residues. DNA for the CDR3: TGCGCCAGCAGCTTGTATCCGCCGGACAGGTCCAATTCACCCCTCCACTTT. Its translation is CASSLYPPDRSNSPLHF.